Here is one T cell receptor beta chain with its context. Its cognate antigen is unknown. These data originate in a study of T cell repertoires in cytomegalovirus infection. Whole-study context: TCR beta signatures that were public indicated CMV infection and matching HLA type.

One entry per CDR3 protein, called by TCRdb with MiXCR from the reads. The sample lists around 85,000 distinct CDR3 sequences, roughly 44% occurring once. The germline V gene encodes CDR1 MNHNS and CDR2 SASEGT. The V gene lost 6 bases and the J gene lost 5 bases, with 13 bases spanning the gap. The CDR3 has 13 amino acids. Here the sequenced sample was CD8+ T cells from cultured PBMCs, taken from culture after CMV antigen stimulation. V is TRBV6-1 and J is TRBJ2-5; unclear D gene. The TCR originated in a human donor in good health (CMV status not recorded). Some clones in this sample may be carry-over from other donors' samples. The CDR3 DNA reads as TGTGCCAGCAGGCCGACCTTGGCTGAGACCCAGTACTTC. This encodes CASRPTLAETQYF.